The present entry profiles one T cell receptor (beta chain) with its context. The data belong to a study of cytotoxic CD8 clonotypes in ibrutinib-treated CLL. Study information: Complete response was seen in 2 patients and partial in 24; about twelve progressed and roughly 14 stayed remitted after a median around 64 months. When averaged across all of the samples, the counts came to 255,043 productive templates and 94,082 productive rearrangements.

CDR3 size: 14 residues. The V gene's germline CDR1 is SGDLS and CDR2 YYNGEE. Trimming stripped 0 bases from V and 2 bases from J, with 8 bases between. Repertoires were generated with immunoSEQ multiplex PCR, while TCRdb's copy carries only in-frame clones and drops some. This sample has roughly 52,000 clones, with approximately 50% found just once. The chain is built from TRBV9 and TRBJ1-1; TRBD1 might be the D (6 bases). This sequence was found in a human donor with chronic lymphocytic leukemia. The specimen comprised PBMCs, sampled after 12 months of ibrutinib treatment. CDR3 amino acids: CASSVGGANTEAFF. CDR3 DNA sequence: TGTGCCAGCAGCGTAGGGGGGGCAAACACTGAAGCTTTCTTT.